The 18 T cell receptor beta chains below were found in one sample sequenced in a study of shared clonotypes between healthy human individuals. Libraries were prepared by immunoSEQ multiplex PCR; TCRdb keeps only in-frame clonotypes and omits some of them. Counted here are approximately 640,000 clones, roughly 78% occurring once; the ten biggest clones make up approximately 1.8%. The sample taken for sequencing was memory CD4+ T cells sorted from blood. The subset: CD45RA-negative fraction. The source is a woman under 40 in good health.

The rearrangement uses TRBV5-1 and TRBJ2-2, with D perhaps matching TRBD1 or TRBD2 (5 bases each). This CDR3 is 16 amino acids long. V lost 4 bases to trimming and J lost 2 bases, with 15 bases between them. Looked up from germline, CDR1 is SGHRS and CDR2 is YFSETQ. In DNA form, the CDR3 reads TGCGCCAGCAGCCCGGAGGTACAGGCCAACACCGGGGAGCTGTTTTTT. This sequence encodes CASSPEVQANTGELFF.

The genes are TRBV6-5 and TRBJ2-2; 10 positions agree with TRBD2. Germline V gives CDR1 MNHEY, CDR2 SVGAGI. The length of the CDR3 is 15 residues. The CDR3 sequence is CAVIAGGGGTGELFF. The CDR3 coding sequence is TGTGCGGTAATAGCGGGAGGTGGGGGCACCGGGGAGCTGTTTTTT.

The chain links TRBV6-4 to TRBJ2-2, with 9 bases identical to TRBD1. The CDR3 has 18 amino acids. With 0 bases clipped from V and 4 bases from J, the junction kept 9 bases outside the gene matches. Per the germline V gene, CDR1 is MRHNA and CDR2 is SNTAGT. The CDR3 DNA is TGTGCCAGCAGTGACTCTGTTTCGGGACAGGGCCCCACCGGGGAGCTGTTTTTT. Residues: CASSDSVSGQGPTGELFF.

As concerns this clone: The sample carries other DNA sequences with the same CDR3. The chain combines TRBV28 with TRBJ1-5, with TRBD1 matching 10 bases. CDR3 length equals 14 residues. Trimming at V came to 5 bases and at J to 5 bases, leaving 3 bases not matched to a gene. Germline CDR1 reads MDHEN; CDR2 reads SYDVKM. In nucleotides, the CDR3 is TGTGCCAGCAGTACCGGACAGGGGGATCAGCCCCAGCATTTT. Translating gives CASSTGQGDQPQHF.

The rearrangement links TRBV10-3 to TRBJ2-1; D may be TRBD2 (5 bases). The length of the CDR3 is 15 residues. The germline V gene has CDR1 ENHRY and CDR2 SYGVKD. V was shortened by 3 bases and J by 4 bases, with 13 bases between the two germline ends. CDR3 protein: CAISEGPREYNEQFF. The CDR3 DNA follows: TGTGCCATCAGTGAAGGGCCCCGGGAATACAATGAGCAGTTCTTC.

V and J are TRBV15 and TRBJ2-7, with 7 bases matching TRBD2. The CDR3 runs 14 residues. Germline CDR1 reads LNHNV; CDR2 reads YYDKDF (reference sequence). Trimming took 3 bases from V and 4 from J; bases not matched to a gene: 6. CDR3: CATSSRGREYEQYF. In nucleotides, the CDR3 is TGTGCCACCAGCAGTCGTGGGAGGGAATACGAGCAGTACTTC.

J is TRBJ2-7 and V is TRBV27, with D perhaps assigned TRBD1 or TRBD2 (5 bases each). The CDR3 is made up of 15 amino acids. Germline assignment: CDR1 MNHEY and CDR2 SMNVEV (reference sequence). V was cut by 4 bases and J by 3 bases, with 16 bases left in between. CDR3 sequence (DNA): TGTGCCAGCAGTTCCCTGTGGGACGGAGTCTACGAGCAGTACTTC. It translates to CASSSLWDGVYEQYF.

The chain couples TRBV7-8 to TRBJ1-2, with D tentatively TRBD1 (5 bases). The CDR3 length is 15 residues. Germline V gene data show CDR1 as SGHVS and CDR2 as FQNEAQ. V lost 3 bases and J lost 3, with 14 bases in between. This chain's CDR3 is CASSFSGTQDYGYTF. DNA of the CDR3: TGTGCCAGCAGCTTTTCCGGGACGCAGGACTATGGCTACACCTTC.

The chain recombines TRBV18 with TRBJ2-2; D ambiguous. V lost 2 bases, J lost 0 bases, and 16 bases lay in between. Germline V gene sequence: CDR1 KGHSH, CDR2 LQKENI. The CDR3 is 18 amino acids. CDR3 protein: CASSPWQAIPANTGELFF. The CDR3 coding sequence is TGTGCCAGCTCACCATGGCAGGCGATACCCGCGAACACCGGGGAGCTGTTTTTT. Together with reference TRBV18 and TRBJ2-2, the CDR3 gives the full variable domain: NAGVMQNPRHLVRRRGQEARLRCSPMKGHSHVYWYRQLPEEGLKFMVYLQKENIIDESGMPKERFSAEFPKEGPSILRIQQVVRGDSAAYFCASSPWQAIPANTGELFFGEGSRLTVL.

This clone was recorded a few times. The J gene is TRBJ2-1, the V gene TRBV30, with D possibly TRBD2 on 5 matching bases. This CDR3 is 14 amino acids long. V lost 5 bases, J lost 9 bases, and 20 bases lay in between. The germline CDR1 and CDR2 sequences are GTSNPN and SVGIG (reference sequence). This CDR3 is CAWRTPGSSREQFF. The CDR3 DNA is TGTGCCTGGCGAACCCCGGGGAGTTCCCGTGAGCAGTTCTTC.

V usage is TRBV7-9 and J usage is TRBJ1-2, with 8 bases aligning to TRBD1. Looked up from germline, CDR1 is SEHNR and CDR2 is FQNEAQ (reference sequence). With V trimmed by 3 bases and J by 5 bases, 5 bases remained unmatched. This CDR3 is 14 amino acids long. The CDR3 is CASSFGQGGYGYTF. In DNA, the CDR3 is TGTGCCAGCAGCTTTGGACAGGGAGGGTATGGCTACACCTTC.

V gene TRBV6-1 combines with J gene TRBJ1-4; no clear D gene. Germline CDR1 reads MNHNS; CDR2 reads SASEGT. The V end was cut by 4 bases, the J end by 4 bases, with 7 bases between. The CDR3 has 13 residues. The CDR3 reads CASSAVDNEKLFF. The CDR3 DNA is TGTGCCAGCAGTGCAGTGGATAATGAAAAACTGTTTTTT.

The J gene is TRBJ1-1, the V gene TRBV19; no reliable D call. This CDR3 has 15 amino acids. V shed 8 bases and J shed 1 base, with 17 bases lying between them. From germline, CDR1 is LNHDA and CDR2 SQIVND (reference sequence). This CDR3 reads CASESGVRQNTEAFF. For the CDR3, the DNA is TGTGCCAGTGAGTCGGGTGTCAGGCAGAACACTGAAGCTTTCTTT.

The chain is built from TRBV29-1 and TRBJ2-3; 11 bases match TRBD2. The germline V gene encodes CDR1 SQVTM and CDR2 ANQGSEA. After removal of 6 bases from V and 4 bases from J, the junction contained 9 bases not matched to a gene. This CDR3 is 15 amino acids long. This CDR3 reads CSVKTSGSESDTQYF. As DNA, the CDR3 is TGCAGCGTCAAAACTAGCGGGAGTGAGTCAGATACGCAGTATTTT.

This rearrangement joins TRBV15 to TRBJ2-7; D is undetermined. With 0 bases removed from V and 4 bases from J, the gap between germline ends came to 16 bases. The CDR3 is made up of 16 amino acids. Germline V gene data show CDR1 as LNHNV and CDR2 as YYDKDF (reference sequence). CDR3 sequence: CATSRDVTSGRYEQYF. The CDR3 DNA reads TGTGCCACCAGCAGAGATGTGACTTCTGGAAGATACGAGCAGTACTTC.

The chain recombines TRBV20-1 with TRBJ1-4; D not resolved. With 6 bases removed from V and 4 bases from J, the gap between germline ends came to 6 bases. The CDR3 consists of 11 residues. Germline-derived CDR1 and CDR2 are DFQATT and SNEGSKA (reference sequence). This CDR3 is CSAADNEKLFF. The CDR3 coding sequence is TGCAGTGCGGCCGATAATGAAAAACTGTTTTTT.

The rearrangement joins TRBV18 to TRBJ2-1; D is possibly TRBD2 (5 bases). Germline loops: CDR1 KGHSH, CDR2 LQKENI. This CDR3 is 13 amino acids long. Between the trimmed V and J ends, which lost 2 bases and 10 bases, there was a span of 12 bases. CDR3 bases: TGTGCCAGCTCACCAGTACAGTGGGAGGAGCAGTTCTTC. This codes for CASSPVQWEEQFF.

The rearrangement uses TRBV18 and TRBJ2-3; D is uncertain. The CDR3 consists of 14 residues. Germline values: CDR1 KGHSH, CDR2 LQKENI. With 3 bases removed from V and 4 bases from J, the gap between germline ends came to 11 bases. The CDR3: CASSPVWGPDTQYF. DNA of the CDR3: TGTGCCAGCTCACCGGTGTGGGGTCCAGATACGCAGTATTTT.